The 25 T cell receptor beta chains below all came from one sample that was sequenced in a study of T-cell memory formation after mild COVID-19. Each CDR3 protein gets one entry after TCRdb re-called the 5' RACE reads with MiXCR. The repertoire holds about 250,000 distinct CDR3 sequences, with approximately 19% as singletons. The sequenced sample consisted of PBMCs or a T cell subset sorted from them (not recorded which). Receptors originate from a man younger than 35 who had mild COVID-19 (a few samples of this study predate the infection). Cell type and time point are not known.

This clonotype turned up a few times. The chain employs TRBV20-1 and TRBJ1-4; tentatively, D is TRBD1 (5 bases). The CDR3 sequence is 16 residues long. Germline lookup yields CDR1 DFQATT and CDR2 SNEGSKA (reference sequence). V was trimmed by 6 bases and J by 0 bases, leaving 17 bases between them. The CDR3 DNA is TGCAGTGCCTCCGGGACGGCTGTTGCAACTAATGAAAAACTGTTTTTT. Its translation is CSASGTAVATNEKLFF.

This clonotype occurred many times. This chain connects TRBV4-3 to TRBJ2-7, with TRBD2 identical over 7 bases. Unmatched junction bases numbered 2, after V lost 0 bases and J lost 0 bases. The CDR3 extends over 15 amino acids. In germline, CDR1 is LGHNA, CDR2 YSLEER. CDR3 in amino acids: CASSQDLAASYEQYF. The CDR3 region has the DNA TGCGCCAGCAGCCAAGACCTAGCGGCCTCCTACGAGCAGTACTTC.

This clonotype was recorded at least ten times. The chain combines TRBV7-2 with TRBJ2-3, with 7 bases aligning to TRBD2. There are 14 residues in the CDR3. Germline loops: CDR1 SGHTA, CDR2 FQGNSA. V was pared by 2 bases and J by 2 bases, with 1 base of the junction left unmatched. In DNA form, the CDR3 reads TGTGCCAGCAGCTTAAGGGACTACACAGATACGCAGTATTTT. Translating gives CASSLRDYTDTQYF.

V and J are TRBV25-1 and TRBJ1-6; D is perhaps TRBD1 (6 bases). Deletions cut 2 bases from V and 5 bases from J, with 13 bases between. CDR1 MGHDK and CDR2 SYGVNS come from the germline V gene. CDR3 length: 16 residues. The CDR3 bases are TGTGCCAGCAGTGAAGGCGGGGGCGTTGATAATTCACCCCTCCACTTT. Translating gives CASSEGGGVDNSPLHF.

This chain uses TRBV11-2 with TRBJ1-3; D is ambiguous. Germline CDR1 and CDR2: SGHAT and FQNNGV. The CDR3 loop spans 14 amino acids. V lost 3 bases and J 0 bases, leaving 6 bases between the germline ends. The CDR3 bases are TGTGCCAGCAGCTTCACAGACTCTGGAAACACCATATATTTT. Its protein is CASSFTDSGNTIYF.

This clonotype occurred a few times. The chain links TRBV10-3 to TRBJ2-2; no reliable D call. Germline V gene data show CDR1 as ENHRY and CDR2 as SYGVKD. This CDR3 spans 16 amino acids. V shed 0 bases and J shed 3 bases, with 11 bases lying between them. DNA for the CDR3: TGTGCCATCAGTGAGTCGTCGTCCTCAGACACCGGGGAGCTGTTTTTT. It codes for CAISESSSSDTGELFF.

This clonotype was seen just once. The V call is TRBV4-1, the J call TRBJ2-5; D gene unclear. CDR1 and CDR2 (germline): MGHRA, YSYEKL. Trimming took 3 bases from V and 2 from J, leaving 10 bases between them. The CDR3 spans 14 residues. Here the CDR3 reads CASSQDENQETQYF. The CDR3 nucleotides read TGCGCCAGCAGCCAGGATGAGAATCAAGAGACCCAGTACTTC.

The sample holds a few counts of this clonotype. The chain employs TRBV6-2 or TRBV6-3 and TRBJ1-5; 7 nucleotides match TRBD1. This CDR3 is 13 amino acids long. V lost 7 bases to trimming and J lost 4 bases; unmatched junction nucleotides: 4. CDR1 and CDR2 (germline): MNHEY, SVGEGT. The CDR3 protein is CASTRTGNQPQHF. CDR3 coding DNA: TGTGCCAGCACGCGGACAGGTAATCAGCCCCAGCATTTT.

This clonotype was seen only a few times. This rearrangement joins TRBV7-2 to TRBJ2-7; 10 positions match TRBD1. The CDR3 is 15 residues long. Germline assignment: CDR1 SGHTA and CDR2 FQGNSA. The V gene end was trimmed by 3 bases and the J gene end by 4 bases; junction bases not matched to a gene: 6. This CDR3 is CASSLGQGSGYEQYF. CDR3 in DNA: TGTGCCAGCAGCTTGGGACAGGGGTCGGGGTACGAGCAGTACTTC.

This clonotype was seen only a few times. The chain is built from TRBV29-1 and TRBJ2-3; possible D gene TRBD2, 6 bases. Germline values: CDR1 SQVTM, CDR2 ANQGSEA. The CDR3 is made up of 13 amino acids. Deletions cut 7 bases from V and 3 bases from J, with 14 bases between. The chain's CDR3 is CSARGGLTDTQYF. The CDR3 nucleotides are TGCAGCGCTAGGGGTGGACTAACAGATACGCAGTATTTT.

This clonotype was found a few times. This chain connects TRBV6-6 to TRBJ1-6; no reliable D call. The V gene lost 0 bases and the J gene lost 11 bases, with 17 bases spanning the gap. The germline CDR1 and CDR2 sequences are MNHNY and SVGAGI (reference sequence). The CDR3 totals 16 residues. The CDR3 DNA is TGTGCCAGCAGTTACTCAGACGGTGGGATTTTGACACCCCTCCACTTT. It encodes CASSYSDGGILTPLHF.

This chain connects TRBV27 to TRBJ1-1; D remains unclear. CDR1 MNHEY and CDR2 SMNVEV come from the germline V gene (reference sequence). The CDR3 is 15 residues long. V was cut by 5 bases and J by 1 base, with 14 bases left in between. In DNA, the CDR3 is TGTGCCAGCAGTCTAAAAAGGGTAGGGAACACTGAAGCTTTCTTT. Its translation: CASSLKRVGNTEAFF.

This clonotype was seen a few times. The chain is built from TRBV19 and TRBJ2-4; D perhaps matches TRBD2 (5 bases). The CDR3 totals 12 residues. V lost 3 bases, J lost 5 bases, and 5 bases lay in between. CDR1 and CDR2 (germline): LNHDA, SQIVND (reference sequence). The CDR3 DNA sequence: TGTGCCAGTAGTATGAGGGAAAACATTCAGTACTTC. Residues: CASSMRENIQYF.

Concerning this clonotype: An end of the junction does not agree with germline; a read error may underlie this. J is TRBJ1-2 and V is TRBV29-1, with D perhaps TRBD1 (5 bases). Germline V gene data show CDR1 as SQVTM and CDR2 as ANQGSEA. The CDR3 length is 11 residues. The CDR3 nucleotides read TGCAGCGGTGAAGACGGGGGAGGCTACACCTTC. Translated, it gives CSGEDGGGYTF.

This clonotype was counted only a few times. This chain connects TRBV7-2 to TRBJ2-3; D call uncertain. V shed 4 bases and J shed 7 bases, with 15 bases lying between them. The CDR3 runs to 14 residues. CDR1 and CDR2 from the germline V gene are SGHTA and FQGNSA. The CDR3: CASSSVPVGNTQYF. CDR3 nucleotides: TGTGCCAGCAGCTCCGTTCCGGTTGGGAATACGCAGTATTTT. The full variable domain, in which reference TRBV7-2 and TRBJ2-3 provide the parts outside the CDR3, is GAGVSQSPSNKVTEKGKDVELRCDPISGHTALYWYRQSLGQGLEFLIYFQGNSAPDKSGLPSDRFSAERTGGSVSTLTIQRTQQEDSAVYLCASSSVPVGNTQYFGPGTRLTVL.

V is TRBV20-1 and J is TRBJ2-5; 9 bases align to TRBD1. The V gene's germline CDR1 is DFQATT and CDR2 SNEGSKA (reference sequence). CDR3 length: 13 residues. V was pared by 5 bases and J by 5 bases, with 6 bases of the junction left unmatched. The CDR3 sequence: CSAQTGGEETQYF. CDR3 bases: TGCAGTGCTCAAACAGGGGGCGAGGAGACCCAGTACTTC.

J is TRBJ2-6 and V is TRBV7-3; D gene uncertain. Germline V gives CDR1 SGHTA, CDR2 FQGTGA. The V end was cut by 8 bases, the J end by 0 bases, with 20 bases between. The CDR3 is made up of 18 amino acids. CDR3: CASALITSSFSGANVLTF. CDR3 sequence (DNA): TGTGCCAGCGCCTTAATCACATCGAGCTTCTCTGGGGCCAACGTCCTGACTTTC.

The J gene is TRBJ2-7, the V gene TRBV5-1; 11 positions agree with TRBD1. The CDR3 consists of 16 residues. With V trimmed by 1 base and J by 4 bases, 7 bases remained unmatched. The germline CDR1 and CDR2 sequences are SGHRS and YFSETQ. The CDR3 loop reads CASSLIRGQGVYEQYF. CDR3 nucleotides: TGCGCCAGCAGCTTGATTCGGGGACAGGGGGTTTACGAGCAGTACTTC.

The chain recombines TRBV7-9 with TRBJ1-2; the D is unclear. The V end was cut by 5 bases, the J end by 8 bases, with 9 bases between. Germline values: CDR1 SEHNR, CDR2 FQNEAQ (reference sequence). This CDR3 comprises 11 residues. Here the CDR3 reads CASSRVGGYTF. DNA for the CDR3: TGTGCCAGCAGCCGGGTCGGGGGCTACACCTTC.

The rearrangement uses TRBV7-2 and TRBJ2-7, with a weak D call TRBD2 (7 bases). Trimming took 4 bases from V and 6 from J, leaving 16 bases between them. Germline loops: CDR1 SGHTA, CDR2 FQGNSA. The CDR3 covers 14 residues. The CDR3 bases are TGTGCCAGCAGCTACCAGGCGGGGGCGGGCGAGCAGTACTTC. It specifies CASSYQAGAGEQYF.

This clonotype was seen a handful of times. The chain carries TRBV4-3 and TRBJ2-3, with a tentative D call TRBD1 (7 bases). Germline V lookup: CDR1 LGHNA, CDR2 YSLEER. Trimming pared 2 bases from V and 1 base from J, leaving 10 bases between. The CDR3 covers 15 residues. The CDR3 is CASSQRGTGTDTQYF. For the CDR3, the DNA is TGCGCCAGCAGCCAACGGGGGACAGGCACAGATACGCAGTATTTT.

The J gene is TRBJ2-4, the V gene TRBV6-5; 7 bases map to TRBD1. Per the germline V gene, CDR1 is MNHEY and CDR2 is SVGAGI. The CDR3 loop spans 13 amino acids. J lost 1 base, V lost 6 bases, and 0 bases had no gene match. The CDR3 bases are TGTGCCAGCAGGGACAGGGCCAAAAACATTCAGTACTTC. Translated, it gives CASRDRAKNIQYF.

This clonotype was counted a few times. The rearrangement uses TRBV20-1 and TRBJ2-1; D may be TRBD2 (7 bases). The CDR3 loop spans 14 amino acids. CDR1 is DFQATT, CDR2 SNEGSKA, per germline (reference sequence). V was clipped by 4 bases and J by 7 bases, with 17 bases between them. The CDR3 region is CSATNWGGRNEQFF. In DNA, the CDR3 is TGCAGTGCTACAAATTGGGGGGGCCGGAATGAGCAGTTCTTC.

The sample holds a few counts of this clonotype. The CDR3 bases are TGTGCCAGCAGCCTCTTCCGGGGAAGGGAAGGCGGGGAGCTGTTTTTT. This gives the protein CASSLFRGREGGELFF. The chain couples TRBV7-2 to TRBJ2-2; tentative D call: TRBD2 (5 bases). Germline values: CDR1 SGHTA, CDR2 FQGNSA. The V and J ends lost 5 bases and 7 bases respectively, with 20 bases between them. The CDR3 totals 16 residues.

This chain uses TRBV7-2 with TRBJ2-1; 12 nucleotides match TRBD1. Germline V gene lookup returns CDR1 SGHTA and CDR2 FQGNSA. Losses at the gene ends were 5 bases for V and 9 bases for J; bases not matched to a gene: 5. CDR3 length: 14 residues. Written as DNA, the CDR3 is TGTGCCAGCAGCCCGGGACAGGGGGCAGGTGAGCAGTTCTTC. Encoded protein: CASSPGQGAGEQFF. The complete variable domain, with remaining parts taken from reference TRBV7-2 and TRBJ2-1, reads GAGVSQSPSNKVTEKGKDVELRCDPISGHTALYWYRQSLGQGLEFLIYFQGNSAPDKSGLPSDRFSAERTGGSVSTLTIQRTQQEDSAVYLCASSPGQGAGEQFFGPGTRLTVL.